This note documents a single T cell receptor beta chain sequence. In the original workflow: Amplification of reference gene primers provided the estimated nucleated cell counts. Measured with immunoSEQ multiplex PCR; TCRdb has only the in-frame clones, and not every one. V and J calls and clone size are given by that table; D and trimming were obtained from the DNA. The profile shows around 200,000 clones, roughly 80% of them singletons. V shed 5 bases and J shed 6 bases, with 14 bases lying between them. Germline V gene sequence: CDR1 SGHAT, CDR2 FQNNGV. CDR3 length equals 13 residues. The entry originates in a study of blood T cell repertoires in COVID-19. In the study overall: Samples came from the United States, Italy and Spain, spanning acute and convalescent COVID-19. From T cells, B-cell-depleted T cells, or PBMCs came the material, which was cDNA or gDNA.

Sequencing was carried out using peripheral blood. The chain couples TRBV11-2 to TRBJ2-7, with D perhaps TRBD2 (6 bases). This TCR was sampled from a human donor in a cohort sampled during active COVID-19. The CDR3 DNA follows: TGTGCCAGCAGCCCGACGGGAGCATCCGAGCAGTACTTC. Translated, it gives CASSPTGASEQYF.